This paragraph covers one T cell receptor beta chain sequence. This CDR3 is 15 amino acids long. Germline CDR1 is SEHNR and CDR2 is FQNEAQ (reference sequence). J was trimmed by 2 bases and V by 8 bases; bases with no gene match: 5. The method was immunoSEQ multiplex PCR; TCRdb's version includes in-frame clones alone and lacks a portion of them. Of 150,000 or so clones listed, approximately 94% are singletons. The sample is drawn from a study of cytomegalovirus exposure and HLA in healthy donors. Sequenced material: PBMCs. This sequence originates from a man aged 18-30 years in good health and CMV-seropositive. V usage is TRBV7-9 and J usage is TRBJ1-5; 11 bases line up with TRBD1. CDR3 sequence: CASPDRGLGNQPQHF. The DNA of the CDR3 is TGTGCCAGCCCGGACAGGGGGCTGGGCAATCAGCCCCAGCATTTT.